Sequencing of this T cell receptor (beta chain) was carried out in a study of cytomegalovirus exposure and HLA in healthy donors. J lost 6 bases, V lost 4 bases, and 6 bases had no gene match. Germline CDR1 is MGHDK and CDR2 is SYGVNS. The CDR3 is 15 amino acids. Amplification used 60 Vbeta primers and 13 Jbeta primers. Using immunoSEQ multiplex PCR, the repertoire was profiled, and TCRdb retains in-frame clones only, with some absent. The ten top clones account for under 2.5%, within a sample of 95,000 to 150,000 clones. Sequencing was performed on PBMCs. This sequence originates from a man aged 40-55 years in good health and CMV-seronegative. The chain carries TRBV25-1 and TRBJ1-4; 9 bases match TRBD1. The DNA for the CDR3 is TGTGCCAGCAGTGGGACAGGGGTGGGGTATGAAAAACTGTTTTTT. As protein: CASSGTGVGYEKLFF.